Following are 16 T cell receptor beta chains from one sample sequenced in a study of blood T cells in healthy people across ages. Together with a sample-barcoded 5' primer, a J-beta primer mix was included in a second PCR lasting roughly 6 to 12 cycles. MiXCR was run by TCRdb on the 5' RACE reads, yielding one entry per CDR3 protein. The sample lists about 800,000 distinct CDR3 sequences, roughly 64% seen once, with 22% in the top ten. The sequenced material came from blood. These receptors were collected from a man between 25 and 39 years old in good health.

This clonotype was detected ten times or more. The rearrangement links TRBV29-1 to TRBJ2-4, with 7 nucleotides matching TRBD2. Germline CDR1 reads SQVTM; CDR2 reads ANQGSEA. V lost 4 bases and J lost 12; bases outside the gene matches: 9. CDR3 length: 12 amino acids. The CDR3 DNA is TGCAGCGTTGTGGTGTCTAGCGGAGATCAGTACTTC. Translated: CSVVVSSGDQYF.

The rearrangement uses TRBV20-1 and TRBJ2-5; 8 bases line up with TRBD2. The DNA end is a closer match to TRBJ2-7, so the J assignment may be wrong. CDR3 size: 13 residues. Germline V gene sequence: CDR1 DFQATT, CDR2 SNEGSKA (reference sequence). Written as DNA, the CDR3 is TGCAGTGCTAGGACCGGGACTAGCTACGAGCAGTACTTC. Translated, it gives CSARTGTSYEQYF.

CDR3 sequence reads: CASSAGSGRVYEQYF. CDR3 DNA sequence: TGTGCCAGCAGCGCAGGTAGCGGGAGGGTCTACGAGCAGTACTTC. This sequence joins TRBV7-2 and TRBJ2-7, with 11 positions matching TRBD2. CDR1 SGHTA and CDR2 FQGNSA come from the germline V gene. This CDR3 region has 15 residues. The ends lost 5 bases at V and 3 bases at J; junction bases unmatched: 6.

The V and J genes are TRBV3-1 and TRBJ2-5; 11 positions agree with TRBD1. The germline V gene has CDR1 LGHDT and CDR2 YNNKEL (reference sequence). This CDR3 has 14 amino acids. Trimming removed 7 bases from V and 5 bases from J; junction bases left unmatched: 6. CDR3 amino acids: CASTGQGVRETQYF. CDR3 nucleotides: TGTGCCAGCACGGGACAGGGGGTCCGGGAGACCCAGTACTTC.

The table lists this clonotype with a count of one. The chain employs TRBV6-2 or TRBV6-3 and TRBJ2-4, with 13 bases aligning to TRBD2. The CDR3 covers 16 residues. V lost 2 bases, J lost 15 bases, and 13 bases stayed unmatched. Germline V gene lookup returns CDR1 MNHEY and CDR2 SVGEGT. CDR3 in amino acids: CASSYARTSGGSARYF. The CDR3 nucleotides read TGTGCCAGCAGTTACGCAAGGACTAGCGGGGGCTCAGCGCGGTACTTC.

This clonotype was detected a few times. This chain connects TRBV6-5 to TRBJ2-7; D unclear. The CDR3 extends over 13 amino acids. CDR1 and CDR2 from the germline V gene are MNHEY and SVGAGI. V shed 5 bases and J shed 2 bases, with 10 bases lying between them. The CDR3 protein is CASSPGFPYEQYF. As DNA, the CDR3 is TGTGCCAGCAGTCCCGGGTTTCCCTACGAGCAGTACTTC.

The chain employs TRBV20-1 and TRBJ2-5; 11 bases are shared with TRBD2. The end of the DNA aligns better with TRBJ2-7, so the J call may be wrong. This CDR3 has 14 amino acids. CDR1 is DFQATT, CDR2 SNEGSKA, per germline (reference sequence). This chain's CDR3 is CSARHFSGGDEQYF. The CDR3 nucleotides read TGCAGTGCTAGACATTTTAGCGGGGGGGACGAGCAGTACTTC.

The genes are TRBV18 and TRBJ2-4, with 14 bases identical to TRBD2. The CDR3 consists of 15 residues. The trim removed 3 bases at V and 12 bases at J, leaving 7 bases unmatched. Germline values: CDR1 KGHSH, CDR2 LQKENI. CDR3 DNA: TGTGCCAGCTCACCCCGGGGACTAGCGGGAGTTCATCAGTACTTC. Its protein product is CASSPRGLAGVHQYF.

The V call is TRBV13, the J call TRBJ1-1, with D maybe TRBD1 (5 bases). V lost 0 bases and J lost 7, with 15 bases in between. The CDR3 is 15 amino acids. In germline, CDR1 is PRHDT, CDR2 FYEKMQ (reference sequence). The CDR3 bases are TGTGCCAGCAGCTTAGGTGCTGGAGGGGCCTTTGAAGCTTTCTTT. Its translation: CASSLGAGGAFEAFF. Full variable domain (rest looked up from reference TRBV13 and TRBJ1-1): AAGVIQSPRHLIKEKRETATLKCYPIPRHDTVYWYQQGPGQDPQFLISFYEKMQSDKGSIPDRFSAQQFSDYHSELNMSSLELGDSALYFCASSLGAGGAFEAFFGQGTRLTVV.

The CDR3 DNA sequence: TGTGCCAGCAGTTTGGGGACTAGCGGGAGGCGGAAGACCCAGTACTTC. Protein product: CASSLGTSGRRKTQYF. The V and J genes are TRBV6-2 or TRBV6-3 and TRBJ2-5; 15 bases match TRBD2. The junction had 6 bases not matched to a gene; V was cut back by 4 bases and J by 6 bases. This CDR3 is built from 16 residues. CDR1 is MNHEY and CDR2 is SVGEGT in the germline V gene.

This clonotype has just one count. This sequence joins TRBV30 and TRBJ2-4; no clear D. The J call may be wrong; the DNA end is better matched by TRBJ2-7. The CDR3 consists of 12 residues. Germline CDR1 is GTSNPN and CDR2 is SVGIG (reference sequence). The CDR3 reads CAWSEAGFEQYF. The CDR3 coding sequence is TGTGCCTGGAGTGAGGCCGGGTTCGAGCAGTACTTC.

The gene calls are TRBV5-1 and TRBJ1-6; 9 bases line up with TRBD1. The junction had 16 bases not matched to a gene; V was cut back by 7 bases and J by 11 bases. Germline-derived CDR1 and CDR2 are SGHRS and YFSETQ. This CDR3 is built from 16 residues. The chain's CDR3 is CASRRRQGGNGAPLHF. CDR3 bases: TGCGCCAGCCGGAGAAGACAGGGGGGCAATGGTGCACCCCTCCACTTT.

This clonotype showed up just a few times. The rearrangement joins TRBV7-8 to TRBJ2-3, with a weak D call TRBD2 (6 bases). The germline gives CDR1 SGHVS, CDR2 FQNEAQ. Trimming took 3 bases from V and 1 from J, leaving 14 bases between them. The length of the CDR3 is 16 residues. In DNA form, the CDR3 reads TGTGCCAGCAGCTTCCTCTTTCCGGGGGGCACAGATACGCAGTATTTT. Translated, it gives CASSFLFPGGTDTQYF.

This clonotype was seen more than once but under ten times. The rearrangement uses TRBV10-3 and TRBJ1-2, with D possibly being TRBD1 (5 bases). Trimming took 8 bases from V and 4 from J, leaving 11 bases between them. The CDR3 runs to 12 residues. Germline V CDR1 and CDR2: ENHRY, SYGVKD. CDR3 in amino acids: CAIEQASYGYTF. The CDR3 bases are TGTGCCATCGAACAGGCCTCCTATGGCTACACCTTC.

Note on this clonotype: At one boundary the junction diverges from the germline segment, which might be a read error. The CDR3 DNA reads as TGTGCCAGCAGAGAGACCGGGGCCTATGGCTACATCTTC. Amino acids: CASRETGAYGYIF. This chain connects TRBV28 to TRBJ1-2, with D possibly TRBD1 on 5 matching bases. This CDR3 is 13 amino acids long. Germline CDR1 MDHEN, CDR2 SYDVKM.

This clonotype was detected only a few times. The DNA of the CDR3 is TGTGCCAGCAGTTACCAGGACGGAGACTACGAGCAGTACTTC. Translated, it gives CASSYQDGDYEQYF. The chain uses TRBV6-2 or TRBV6-3 and TRBJ2-7; D not resolved. The CDR3 covers 14 residues. In germline, CDR1 is MNHEY, CDR2 SVGEGT. Trimming took 2 bases from V and 3 from J, leaving 11 bases between them.